This TCR beta chain was found in a study of human T cells and chemical hapten exposure. Time point noted: patch test 2, 6 weeks after DPC sensitization. The treatment was: therapeutic diphenylcyclopropenone sensitization with weekly scalp DPC. At least ten counts were recorded for this clonotype. TCRdb reprocessed the RACE reads with MiXCR, giving one entry per CDR3 protein. The data contain more than 85,000 distinct CDR3 sequences, 9.2% of them singletons. This specimen consisted of whole blood, obtained in connection with sensitization to the hapten diphenylcyclopropenone (DPC). This receptor was obtained from a woman in her 40s with alopecia areata. Some clones in this sample may be carry-over from other donors' samples.

In nucleotides, the CDR3 is TGTGCCAGCAGCTTAGCGGGGACTAGCGGGTCCGAGCAGTACTTC. Translated, it gives CASSLAGTSGSEQYF. V gene TRBV7-2 combines with J gene TRBJ2-7; TRBD2 agrees at 12 bases. Trimming cost V 0 bases and J 6 bases; bases outside gene matches: 3. The CDR3 extends over 15 amino acids. Germline loops: CDR1 SGHTA, CDR2 FQGNSA.